Below, 26 T cell receptor beta chains from the same sample are listed, as sequenced in a study of T cells in Graves' hyperthyroidism and ophthalmopathy. TCR beta CDR3 sequences were amplified from RNA transcripts. HTBI primers were the set used in a first-round RT-PCR of the TCR CDR3. From the multiplex PCR reads, TCRdb called clonotypes with MiXCR, one entry per CDR3 protein. The sample carries over 500,000 distinct CDR3 sequences, 11% to 15% recorded once. Sample: blood. The receptors were gathered from a woman in her forties with Graves' hyperthyroidism.

This clonotype was recorded many times. CDR3 protein: CSAAGEWVNNEQFF. The CDR3 DNA sequence: TGCAGCGCCGCGGGAGAGTGGGTAAACAATGAGCAGTTCTTC. The rearrangement links TRBV20-1 to TRBJ2-1; 7 bases agree with TRBD2. The CDR3 loop spans 14 amino acids. Germline CDR1 is DFQATT and CDR2 is SNEGSKA (reference sequence).

Points on this clonotype: Given a much more abundant clone one base away, this may be a read error. The V and J genes are TRBV6-2 or TRBV6-3 and TRBJ1-1, with no clear D. Germline-derived CDR1 and CDR2 are MNHEY and SVGEGT. The V end was cut by 8 bases, the J end by 4 bases, with 14 bases between. There are 13 residues in the CDR3. CDR3 nucleotide sequence: TGTGCCAGCGGGGTAACATTGGGCACTGAAGCTTTCTTT. Its protein product is CASGVTLGTEAFF.

This clonotype was counted ten times or more. The CDR3 loop is CASSQDLAGGQETQYF. CDR3 DNA: TGTGCCAGCAGCCAAGACCTAGCGGGAGGCCAAGAGACCCAGTACTTC. V is TRBV3-1 and J is TRBJ2-5; the match to TRBD2 covers 11 bases. With 0 bases clipped from V and 1 base from J, the junction kept 1 base outside the gene matches. This CDR3 is 16 amino acids long. Germline V gene data show CDR1 as LGHDT and CDR2 as YNNKEL (reference sequence).

This clonotype has just a few counts. The chain has TRBV19 and TRBJ2-3; D unresolved. The CDR3 is 14 amino acids. Germline lookup yields CDR1 LNHDA and CDR2 SQIVND (reference sequence). V was clipped by 2 bases and J by 2 bases, with 8 bases between them. CDR3 amino acids: CASSIYSNTDTQYF. The CDR3 nucleotides are TGTGCCAGTAGTATATATAGCAACACAGATACGCAGTATTTT.

This clonotype was counted many times. The chain employs TRBV7-3 and TRBJ2-1, with 8 bases identical to TRBD2. The CDR3 runs 13 residues. The germline V gene encodes CDR1 SGHTA and CDR2 FQGTGA. V lost 4 bases and J lost 7; bases outside the gene matches: 3. The CDR3 sequence: CASSSGTRNEQFF. As DNA, the CDR3 is TGTGCCAGCAGCTCGGGGACTAGGAATGAGCAGTTCTTC.

This clonotype was counted ten times or more. This chain connects TRBV30 to TRBJ2-7; D is possibly TRBD1 (5 bases). Trimming stripped 5 bases from V and 3 bases from J, with 17 bases between. CDR3 length: 14 amino acids. CDR1 is GTSNPN and CDR2 is SVGIG in the germline V gene (reference sequence). The CDR3 sequence is CAWERKTAHYEQYF. DNA for the CDR3: TGTGCCTGGGAAAGGAAGACAGCCCACTACGAGCAGTACTTC.

At least ten counts were recorded for this clonotype. The rearrangement uses TRBV28 and TRBJ2-5; 10 bases line up with TRBD2. Germline CDR1 is MDHEN and CDR2 is SYDVKM. This CDR3 comprises 14 residues. Trimming cost V 8 bases and J 5 bases; bases outside gene matches: 8. In DNA, the CDR3 is TGTGCCAGCGGCAGAGCGGGAGGGTACGAGACCCAGTACTTC. Translating gives CASGRAGGYETQYF.

This clonotype has ten or more counts. V is TRBV7-9 and J is TRBJ1-2; 7 bases map to TRBD1. The CDR3 consists of 15 residues. The V gene end was trimmed by 5 bases and the J gene end by 6 bases; junction bases not matched to a gene: 12. Germline CDR1 is SEHNR and CDR2 is FQNEAQ (reference sequence). This chain's CDR3 is CASSTRTGPVDGYTF. CDR3 bases: TGTGCCAGCAGCACGCGGACAGGCCCCGTCGATGGCTACACCTTC.

A remark on this clonotype: A much larger clonotype is one base distant, so this may be a read error. V gene TRBV15 combines with J gene TRBJ2-1, with 10 bases matching TRBD2. Germline values: CDR1 LNHNV, CDR2 YYDKDF (reference sequence). This CDR3 is 16 amino acids long. V gave up 2 bases and J gave up 8 bases; unmatched junction bases: 9. The chain's CDR3 is CATSRKTSGKADEQFF. The CDR3 DNA is TGTGCCACCAGCAGAAAAACTAGCGGGAAGGCCGATGAGCAGTTCTTC.

This clonotype was seen a handful of times. This chain joins TRBV30 and TRBJ1-1; 9 bases fit TRBD1. This CDR3 region has 15 residues. Trimming took 2 bases from V and 4 from J; bases not matched to a gene: 8. Germline V gene data show CDR1 as GTSNPN and CDR2 as SVGIG (reference sequence). The CDR3, as DNA: TGTGCCTGGAGTAGGACAGGGGTAGGGCCCACTGAAGCTTTCTTT. Its protein product is CAWSRTGVGPTEAFF. Looking up the rest from reference TRBV30 and TRBJ1-1 gives the full variable domain: SQTIHQWPATLVQPVGSPLSLECTVEGTSNPNLYWYRQAAGRGLQLLFYSVGIGQISSEVPQNLSASRPQDRQFILSSKKLLLSDSGFYLCAWSRTGVGPTEAFFGQGTRLTVV.

This clonotype is a singleton in its sample. A much larger clonotype is one base distant, so this may be a read error. J is TRBJ2-2 and V is TRBV3-1; TRBD1 agrees at 10 bases. This CDR3 has 15 amino acids. The germline V gene encodes CDR1 LGHDT and CDR2 YNNKEL (reference sequence). Here the CDR3 DNA reads TGTGCCAGCAGGAGGGGACAGGGGAACACCGGGGAGCTGCTTTTT. It yields the protein CASRRGQGNTGELLF.

The V and J genes are TRBV5-4 and TRBJ2-1, with 7 positions matching TRBD1. The length of the CDR3 is 14 residues. V was clipped by 4 bases and J by 8 bases; unmatched bases: 9. The germline V gene encodes CDR1 SGHNT and CDR2 YYREEE (reference sequence). The CDR3 DNA reads TGTGCCAGCAGCCCCGGGACAGATTCCCATGAGCAGTTCTTC. Its translation: CASSPGTDSHEQFF.

The rearrangement joins TRBV6-2 or TRBV6-3 to TRBJ1-4; a weak D match, TRBD1 (6 bases). The germline CDR1 and CDR2 sequences are MNHEY and SVGEGT. V was shortened by 7 bases and J by 5 bases, with 20 bases between the two germline ends. CDR3 length: 16 residues. The CDR3 spells CASKRGRGGENEKLFF. In DNA form, the CDR3 reads TGTGCCAGCAAGCGTGGCAGGGGAGGGGAAAATGAAAAACTGTTTTTT.

This clonotype has a count of ten or more. The gene calls are TRBV7-8 and TRBJ2-7; D unclear. The CDR3 runs 15 residues. V was shortened by 5 bases and J by 6 bases, with 20 bases between the two germline ends. Germline V gives CDR1 SGHVS, CDR2 FQNEAQ. The CDR3 DNA is TGTGCCAGCAGCCCTCATTCATATGGCTCGTTCGAGCAGTACTTC. Translated: CASSPHSYGSFEQYF.

This clonotype has just a few counts. The chain combines TRBV6-5 with TRBJ2-7; unclear D gene. Looked up from germline, CDR1 is MNHEY and CDR2 is SVGAGI. The CDR3 runs to 13 residues. V was pared by 1 base and J by 3 bases, with 7 bases between. In nucleotides, the CDR3 is TGTGCCAGCAGTTACTACAGTAACTACGAGCAGTACTTC. Its protein product is CASSYYSNYEQYF.

This clonotype was seen at least ten times. The gene calls are TRBV12-3 or TRBV12-4 and TRBJ1-1; 8 bases match TRBD1. Trimming at V came to 6 bases and at J to 6 bases, leaving 6 bases not matched to a gene. The CDR3 is 13 residues long. This chain's CDR3 is CASRSGQEAEAFF. The CDR3 DNA reads TGTGCCAGCAGATCGGGACAGGAGGCTGAAGCTTTCTTT.

Regarding this clonotype: With a much larger clone just one base away, this may be a read error. The rearrangement uses TRBV28 and TRBJ2-1; no firm D call. The CDR3 is 13 residues long. Germline V gene data show CDR1 as MDHEN and CDR2 as SYDVKM. The CDR3 region is CVSTTDLYNEQFF. In DNA form, the CDR3 reads TGTGTCAGCACCACAGACTTATACAATGAGCAGTTCTTC.

The J gene is TRBJ1-6, the V gene TRBV5-6, with a tentative D call TRBD1 (6 bases). Germline CDR1 reads SGHDT; CDR2 reads YYEEEE. Trimming stripped 0 bases from V and 6 bases from J, with 7 bases between. The CDR3 spans 14 residues. The CDR3: CASSLEGGNSPLHF. The CDR3 nucleotides read TGTGCCAGCAGCTTGGAGGGGGGTAATTCACCCCTCCACTTT.

This clonotype was seen at least ten times. This sequence joins TRBV3-1 and TRBJ1-6, with 7 bases identical to TRBD1. Germline V gene data show CDR1 as LGHDT and CDR2 as YNNKEL (reference sequence). The junction had 9 bases not matched to a gene; V was cut back by 0 bases and J by 10 bases. This CDR3 has 16 amino acids. In nucleotides, the CDR3 is TGTGCCAGCAGCCAAGATTCAGGGGGTGCCAACTCACCCCTCCACTTT. Translated, it gives CASSQDSGGANSPLHF.

This clonotype was picked up many times. CDR3 sequence reads: CASRTMNTEAFF. DNA of the CDR3: TGTGCCAGCCGGACTATGAACACTGAAGCTTTCTTT. The genes are TRBV6-1 and TRBJ1-1; D uncertain. This CDR3 spans 12 amino acids. The germline gives CDR1 MNHNS, CDR2 SASEGT. V was trimmed by 8 bases and J by 0 bases, leaving 7 bases between them.

About this clonotype: A read error may be the cause here, since a much bigger clone is one base away. The chain recombines TRBV20-1 with TRBJ1-2, with 8 bases matching TRBD1. CDR3 size: 13 residues. Trimming removed 2 bases from V and 7 bases from J; junction bases left unmatched: 6. In germline, CDR1 is DFQATT, CDR2 SNEGSKA (reference sequence). The DNA for the CDR3 is TGCAGTGCTAGAACTTCAGGGGGCGGTGGCTACACCTTC. Protein product: CSARTSGGGGYTF.

This clonotype was seen a handful of times. The V call is TRBV11-2, the J call TRBJ2-5; TRBD2 agrees at 8 bases. After removal of 1 base from V and 1 base from J, the junction contained 5 bases not matched to a gene. The CDR3 extends over 16 amino acids. Germline CDR1 SGHAT, CDR2 FQNNGV. The CDR3 region has the DNA TGTGCCAGCAGCTTAGCGAGCGGGAGTGCCCAAGAGACCCAGTACTTC. This codes for CASSLASGSAQETQYF. Complete variable domain (other parts from reference TRBV11-2 and TRBJ2-5): EAGVAQSPRYKIIEKRQSVAFWCNPISGHATLYWYQQILGQGPKLLIQFQNNGVVDDSQLPKDRFSAERLKGVDSTLKIQPAKLEDSAVYLCASSLASGSAQETQYFGPGTRLLVL.

V is TRBV18 and J is TRBJ2-1, with a possible D match to TRBD2 (5 bases). Germline V gene data show CDR1 as KGHSH and CDR2 as LQKENI. Trimming took 5 bases from V and 0 from J, leaving 8 bases between them. This CDR3 is 14 amino acids long. The CDR3: CASSSSISYNEQFF. CDR3 bases: TGTGCCAGCTCATCTAGCATCTCCTACAATGAGCAGTTCTTC.

Note on this clonotype: A much larger clone lies one base from this, so it may be a read error. This chain uses TRBV2 with TRBJ2-7, with 10 positions matching TRBD2. The junction had 8 bases not matched to a gene; V was cut back by 6 bases and J by 6 bases. CDR3 size: 14 residues. Germline V lookup: CDR1 SNHLY, CDR2 FYNNEI. In DNA, the CDR3 is TGTGCCAGCAGGTCAACTAGCGGGACCGGCGAGCAGTACTTC. Translation gives CASRSTSGTGEQYF. The whole variable domain, remainder taken from reference TRBV2 and TRBJ2-7, is EPEVTQTPSHQVTQMGQEVILRCVPISNHLYFYWYRQILGQKVEFLVSFYNNEISEKSEIFDDQFSVERPDGSNFTLKIRSTKLEDSAMYFCASRSTSGTGEQYFGPGTRLTVT.

The V and J genes are TRBV20-1 and TRBJ2-7, with 8 bases aligning to TRBD1. Germline-derived CDR1 and CDR2 are DFQATT and SNEGSKA (reference sequence). This CDR3 has 12 amino acids. The V gene end was trimmed by 8 bases and the J gene end by 7 bases; junction bases not matched to a gene: 10. CDR3: CSFDRGSREQYF. The CDR3 region has the DNA TGCAGTTTTGACAGGGGTTCGAGGGAGCAGTACTTC.

This chain links TRBV15 with TRBJ2-5; D unresolved. Germline V CDR1 and CDR2: LNHNV, YYDKDF (reference sequence). This CDR3 is built from 14 residues. The V and J ends lost 3 bases and 1 base respectively, with 9 bases between them. CDR3 DNA sequence: TGTGCCACCAGCAGGGTTAACAGCCAAGAGACCCAGTACTTC. Translation gives CATSRVNSQETQYF.